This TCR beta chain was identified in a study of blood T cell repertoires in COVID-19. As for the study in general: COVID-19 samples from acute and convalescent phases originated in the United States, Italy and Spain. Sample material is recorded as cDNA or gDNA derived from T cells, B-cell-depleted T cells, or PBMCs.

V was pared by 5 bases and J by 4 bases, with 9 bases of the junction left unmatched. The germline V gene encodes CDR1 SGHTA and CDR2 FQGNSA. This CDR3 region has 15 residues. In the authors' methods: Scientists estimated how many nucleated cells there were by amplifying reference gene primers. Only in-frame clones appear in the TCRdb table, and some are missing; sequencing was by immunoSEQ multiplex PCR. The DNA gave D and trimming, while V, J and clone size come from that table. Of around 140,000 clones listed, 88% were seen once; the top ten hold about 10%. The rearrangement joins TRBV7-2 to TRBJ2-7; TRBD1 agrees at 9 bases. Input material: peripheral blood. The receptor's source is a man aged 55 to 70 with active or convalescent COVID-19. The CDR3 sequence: CASSPAGTGSYEQYF. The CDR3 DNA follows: TGTGCCAGCAGCCCCGCCGGGACAGGGAGTTACGAGCAGTACTTC.